Given below is one T cell receptor beta chain in context. The CDR3 consists of 14 residues. V was pared by 5 bases and J by 3 bases, with 5 bases of the junction left unmatched. The germline V gene encodes CDR1 LNHDA and CDR2 SQIVND (reference sequence). These data are taken from a study of T cell changes during pregnancy in multiple sclerosis. TCRdb's table, derived via immunoSEQ multiplex PCR, lists solely in-frame clones and lacks some. Among approximately 89,000 clones listed, 94% were seen once. The source was peripheral blood, collected after pregnancy. The receptor was isolated from a female donor in good health, enrolled as a control in a pregnancy study. The chain carries TRBV19 and TRBJ2-7, with 9 bases fitting TRBD1. The CDR3 is CASSSGTGNYEQYF. CDR3 bases: TGTGCCAGTAGTTCCGGGACAGGGAACTACGAGCAGTACTTC.